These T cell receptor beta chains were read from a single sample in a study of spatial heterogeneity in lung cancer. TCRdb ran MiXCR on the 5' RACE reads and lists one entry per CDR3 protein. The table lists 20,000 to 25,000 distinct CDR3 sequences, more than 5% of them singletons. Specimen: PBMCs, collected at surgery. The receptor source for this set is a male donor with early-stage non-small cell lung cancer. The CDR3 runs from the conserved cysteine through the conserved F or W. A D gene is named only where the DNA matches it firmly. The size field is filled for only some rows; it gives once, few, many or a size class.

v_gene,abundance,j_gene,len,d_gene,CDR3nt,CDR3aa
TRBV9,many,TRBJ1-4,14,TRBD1,TGTGCCAGCAGCGGAAGGGACAGGGATGAAAAACTGTTTTTT,CASSGRDRDEKLFF
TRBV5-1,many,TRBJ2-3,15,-,TGCGCCAGCAGCGTGGACAGCCCCAGCACAGATACGCAGTATTTT,CASSVDSPSTDTQYF
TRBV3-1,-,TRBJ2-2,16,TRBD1,TGTGCCAGCAGCCCACTTGGGACAGGGGCCACCGGGGAGCTGTTTTTT,CASSPLGTGATGELFF
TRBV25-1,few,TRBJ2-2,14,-,TGTGCCAGCAGTGTTGAATATAACACCGGGGAGCTGTTTTTT,CASSVEYNTGELFF
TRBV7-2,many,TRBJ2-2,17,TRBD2,TGTGCCAGCAGCCCCCGGACTAGCGGGTCAGGCACCGGGGAGCTGTTTTTT,CASSPRTSGSGTGELFF
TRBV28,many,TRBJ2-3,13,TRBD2,TGTGCCACCAGGACTAGCGGCACAGATACGCAGTATTTT,CATRTSGTDTQYF
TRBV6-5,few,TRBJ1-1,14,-,TGTGCCAGCAGTCGTGAGGTTGCTACAACTGAAGCTTTCTTT,CASSREVATTEAFF
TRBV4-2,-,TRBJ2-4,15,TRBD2,TGTGCCAGCAGCCAACGACTAGCGGAGAAAAACATTCAGTACTTC,CASSQRLAEKNIQYF
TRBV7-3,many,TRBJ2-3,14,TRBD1,TGTGCCAGCAGCATTGGACAGGGCACAGATACGCAGTATTTT,CASSIGQGTDTQYF
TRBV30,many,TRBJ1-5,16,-,TGTGCCTGGAGTCTCACCGGACAGACTAGCAATCAGCCCCAGCATTTT,CAWSLTGQTSNQPQHF
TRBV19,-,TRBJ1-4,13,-,TGTGCCAGCGGGGTGCAGAGTAATGAAAAACTGTTTTTT,CASGVQSNEKLFF
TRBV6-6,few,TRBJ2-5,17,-,TGTGCCAGCAGTCTACCTTGGGGGCGGGAGAGTACAGAGACCCAGTACTTC,CASSLPWGRESTETQYF
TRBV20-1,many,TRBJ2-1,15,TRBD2,TGCAGTGCTAGAGATCGACTAGCGGGGGGCCTAGAGCAGTTCTTC,CSARDRLAGGLEQFF
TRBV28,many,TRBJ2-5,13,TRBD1,TGTGCCAGCAGCCCGGGACAGTCAAGGACCCAGTACTTC,CASSPGQSRTQYF
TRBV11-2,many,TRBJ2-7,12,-,TGTGCCAGCAGCTTAGAAGAAACGGAGCAGTACTTC,CASSLEETEQYF
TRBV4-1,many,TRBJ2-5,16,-,TGCGCCAGCAGCCAAGAAGGAAAAGGGGGAGTGGGGACCCAGTACTTC,CASSQEGKGGVGTQYF
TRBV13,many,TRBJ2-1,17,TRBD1,TGTGCCAGCAGCTGGACAGGGGCGGGCCTTTCCTACAATGAGCAGTTCTTC,CASSWTGAGLSYNEQFF
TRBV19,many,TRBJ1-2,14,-,TGTGCCAGTAGTATGGGACCGATACAATATGGCTACACCTTC,CASSMGPIQYGYTF
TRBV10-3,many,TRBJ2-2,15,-,TGTGCCATCAGTGAACGGGAGCGAGGCACCGGGGAGCTGTTTTTT,CAISERERGTGELFF
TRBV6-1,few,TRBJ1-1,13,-,TGTGCCAGCAGCCACATAGCCCCCGCTGAAGCTTTCTTT,CASSHIAPAEAFF
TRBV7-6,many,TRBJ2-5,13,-,TGTGCCAGCAGCCTTGGAGAGCCAGGGACCCAGTACTTC,CASSLGEPGTQYF
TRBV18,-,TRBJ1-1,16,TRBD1,TGTGCCAGCTCACCATTCGAACAGGGGGAGAACACTGAAGCTTTCTTT,CASSPFEQGENTEAFF
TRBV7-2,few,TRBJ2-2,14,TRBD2,TGTGCCAGCATCAGCGGGAGGCACACCGGGGAGCTGTTTTTT,CASISGRHTGELFF
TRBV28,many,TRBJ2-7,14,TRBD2,TGTGCCAGCAGTTTACGCGGGACTAGGCACGAGCAGTACTTC,CASSLRGTRHEQYF
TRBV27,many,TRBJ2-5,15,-,TGTGCCAGCAGTCCCTTGGGGGGGGCATGGGAGACCCAGTACTTC,CASSPLGGAWETQYF